This T cell receptor beta chain stems from a study of CD8 T cells in ankylosing spondylitis (dated by TCRdb to about 2017). Some background on the complete study: To find TCR variants linked to disease, the study profiled T cell receptor beta repertoires in ankylosing spondylitis patients and healthy donors. Peripheral blood was sampled, and synovial fluid was additionally collected from ankylosing spondylitis patients. In total, the full study cohort was made up of roughly 110 healthy donors and 25 ankylosing spondylitis patients. Study-wide findings and limitations: Some motif variants were previously reported in synovial fluid and blood of reactive arthritis patients, suggesting common disease-initiation mechanisms. A CD8+ phenotype was shown by the disease-linked clones, which were found at relatively low frequencies in peripheral blood. The disease-linked clones were reported to be significantly enriched in matched synovial fluid samples from ankylosing spondylitis patients. A TCR beta motif of eight highly homologous amino acid variants appeared characteristic of blood from ankylosing spondylitis patients.

This clonotype was counted ten times or more. The antigen it recognizes is unknown. The input lacks base qualities; no much larger clone sits a single base away. CDR1 and CDR2 (SGHRS, YFSETQ) derive from the germline V gene. V is reduced by 5 bases and J by 4 bases, leaving a spacing of 17 bases between them. Including cysteine and phenylalanine, the CDR3 has 15 amino acids. CDR3 DNA is the only sequence kept; it has 45 bases, read in frame from the first base. TCRdb records Illumina HiSeq 2500 as the sequencer. Quantitative 5'-RACE with molecular barcodes was used to prepare TCR beta libraries. As for the authors' bioinformatics: A new computational method, built on a probabilistic model of VDJ rearrangement, was used to identify disease-linked TCR variants. Using fastp at Q25 and MiXCR, TCRdb reprocessed the public reads and kept productive beta chains. Every distinct CDR3 protein forms one entry, paired with its most common genes and DNA. The V and J calls here are based on TCRdb, not the publication. The table for this sample lists 75,000 to 95,000 distinct CDR3 sequences; around 8.5% of them were counted only once. The ten top clones hold 30% of the sample.

Sequenced sample: blood, either unsorted or a sorted T cell fraction (not recorded which). The sequence was obtained from a male donor with ankylosing spondylitis. This chain is built from TRBV5-1 and TRBJ2-3, and perhaps TRBD2 as D gene, on 5 matching bases. The CDR3: CASRIEGYKADTQYF. The sequenced DNA: TGCGCCAGCAGAATTGAGGGATACAAGGCAGATACGCAGTATTTT.